This T cell receptor (beta chain) was profiled in a study of regulatory T cells in long-lasting Graves disease. This clonotype has a count of ten or more. Time point of the sample: newly diagnosed GD, antithyroid drugs for less than 3 months. Isolated PBMC RNA provided the starting material for the TCR library. Germline V lookup: CDR1 MNHEY, CDR2 SMNVEV (reference sequence). The trim removed 3 bases at V and 5 bases at J, leaving 7 bases unmatched. CDR3 length equals 14 residues. For TCR beta, libraries came from iRepertoire HTBI primers and Arm-PCR of CDR3 regions. From the multiplex PCR reads, TCRdb called clonotypes with MiXCR, one entry per CDR3 protein. This table holds about 540,000 distinct CDR3 sequences, roughly 13% found once. These same data were also listed under a study on T cells in Graves' hyperthyroidism and ophthalmopathy.

The TCR originated in a man aged 25-40 years with Graves disease. The material was peripheral blood mononuclear cells (PBMCs), obtained at new diagnosis, from a patient treated with antithyroid drugs. The chain couples TRBV27 to TRBJ2-7, with 7 positions matching TRBD2. The CDR3 region is CASSFRGGQDEQYF. Here the CDR3 DNA reads TGTGCCAGCAGTTTTCGGGGAGGGCAGGACGAGCAGTACTTC.